The rows below give T cell receptor beta chains drawn from one sample of a study of cytomegalovirus exposure and HLA in healthy donors. Only in-frame clones appear in the TCRdb table, and some are missing; sequencing was by immunoSEQ multiplex PCR. The sample table includes over 100,000 clones. The sample comprised PBMCs. The receptors were gathered from a young man in good health and CMV-seronegative. Each CDR3 is given with its conserved first and last residue. D genes are given only for firm matches.

j_gene	v_gene	d_gene	CDR3aa	CDR3nt
TRBJ1-6	TRBV19	TRBD1	CASISTGGNSPLHF	TGTGCCAGTATCTCGACAGGGGGCAATTCACCCCTCCACTTT
TRBJ2-7	TRBV7-2	NA	CASSLASSYEQYF	TGTGCCAGCAGCTTAGCGAGCTCCTACGAGCAGTACTTC
TRBJ1-1	TRBV7-2	NA	CASSLLSTEAFF	TGTGCCAGCAGCTTATTGAGCACTGAAGCTTTCTTT
TRBJ2-7	TRBV2	TRBD1	CASSEQGTGGYEQYF	TGTGCCAGCAGTGAACAGGGGACAGGGGGATACGAGCAGTACTTC
TRBJ2-5	TRBV6-5	NA	CASSLPGQETQYF	TGTGCCAGCAGCCTTCCAGGACAAGAGACCCAGTACTTC
TRBJ2-7	TRBV7-9	TRBD1	CASGTEIYEQYF	TGTGCCAGCGGGACAGAGATCTACGAGCAGTACTTC
TRBJ2-7	TRBV19	NA	CASGDSYEQYF	TGTGCCTCCGGAGACTCCTACGAGCAGTACTTC
TRBJ1-2	TRBV10-3	TRBD1	CAISESTGVYGYTF	TGTGCCATCAGTGAGTCAACAGGGGTTTATGGCTACACCTTC
TRBJ2-6	TRBV19	NA	CASGTWTGHSGANVLTF	TGTGCCAGCGGGACTTGGACAGGCCACTCTGGGGCCAACGTCCTGACTTTC
TRBJ1-4	TRBV5-4	NA	CASSPAGKTTNEKLFF	TGTGCCAGCAGCCCTGCAGGGAAAACAACTAATGAAAAACTGTTTTTT
TRBJ1-2	TRBV7-8	TRBD1	CASSSPIGTANYGYTF	TGTGCCAGCAGCTCGCCAATCGGGACAGCTAACTATGGCTACACCTTC
TRBJ1-4	TRBV5-4	TRBD1	CASSLQGATEKLFF	TGTGCCAGCAGCTTGCAGGGGGCGACTGAAAAACTGTTTTTT
TRBJ2-5	TRBV5-4	NA	CASSLAAGKRQETQYF	TGTGCCAGCAGCTTGGCGGCAGGGAAACGACAGGAGACCCAGTACTTC
TRBJ2-3	TRBV6-4	TRBD1	CASSLDRGDTQYF	TGTGCCAGCAGTCTGGACAGGGGAGATACGCAGTATTTT
TRBJ2-7	TRBV19	TRBD1	CASNSSDRETISLEQYF	TGTGCCAGCAACTCTTCGGACAGGGAAACGATCAGTCTCGAGCAGTACTTC
TRBJ2-7	TRBV11-3	NA	CASSLRTDSYEQYF	TGTGCCAGCAGCTTAAGGACTGACTCCTACGAGCAGTACTTC
TRBJ1-4	TRBV4-3	NA	CASSQGVRGWEKLFF	TGCGCCAGCAGCCAGGGTGTTCGGGGTTGGGAAAAACTGTTTTTT
TRBJ1-5	TRBV7-8	TRBD1	CASSLARGRVNQPQHF	TGTGCCAGCAGCTTAGCGAGGGGGCGGGTCAATCAGCCCCAGCATTTT
TRBJ2-3	TRBV18	NA	CASSSRAVNTDTQYF	TGTGCCAGCTCGTCCAGGGCGGTGAACACAGATACGCAGTATTTT
TRBJ2-7	TRBV9	TRBD2	CASSSASGRYEQYF	TGTGCCAGCAGCTCGGCTAGCGGGAGGTACGAGCAGTACTTC
TRBJ1-1	TRBV7-6	NA	CASSQNGGRAEAFF	TGTGCCAGCAGCCAAAACGGGGGGAGGGCTGAAGCTTTCTTT
TRBJ1-1	TRBV18	NA	CASSPSSFLFGGTEAFF	TGTGCCAGCTCACCTTCCAGTTTTTTATTCGGAGGCACTGAAGCTTTCTTT
TRBJ1-1	TRBV5-4	NA	CASSSPAAVKAFF	TGTGCCAGCAGCTCCCCGGCGGCGGTGAAAGCTTTCTTT
TRBJ1-2	TRBV5-1	TRBD1	CASSPTPGQYGYTF	TGCGCCAGCAGCCCCACGCCGGGACAGTATGGCTACACCTTC
TRBJ2-7	TRBV27	TRBD1	CASSLSRGLYEQYF	TGTGCCAGCAGTTTATCCAGGGGGCTATACGAGCAGTACTTC
TRBJ1-2	TRBV7-6	TRBD1	CASSPYRGRNYGYTF	TGTGCCAGCAGCCCTTACAGGGGGCGCAACTATGGCTACACCTTC
TRBJ2-1	TRBV28	NA	CASRLAYNEQFF	TGTGCCAGTCGACTAGCCTACAATGAGCAGTTCTTC
TRBJ1-1	TRBV5-1	NA	CASSLAGVVTEAFF	TGCGCCAGCAGCTTGGCGGGTGTGGTTACTGAAGCTTTCTTT
TRBJ1-6	TRBV19	NA	CASTNPPGSPLHF	TGTGCCAGTACCAACCCCCCAGGTTCACCCCTCCACTTT
TRBJ1-6	TRBV6-5	NA	CASGQQNSPLHF	TGTGCCAGCGGACAGCAAAATTCACCCCTCCACTTT
TRBJ1-5	TRBV19	NA	CASSPRQFRSNQPQHF	TGTGCCAGTAGTCCACGACAGTTTAGAAGCAATCAGCCCCAGCATTTT
TRBJ2-7	TRBV6-5	TRBD2	CASSYSTSGRQEQYF	TGTGCCAGCAGTTACTCGACTAGCGGGAGGCAAGAGCAGTACTTC
TRBJ1-3	TRBV2	NA	CARRGTNTLSSGNTIYF	TGTGCCCGACGGGGAACAAATACCCTCTCCTCTGGAAACACCATATATTTT
TRBJ1-2	TRBV28	TRBD1	CASSLSGPQDRGRNGYTF	TGTGCCAGCAGTTTATCGGGTCCCCAAGACAGGGGGCGAAATGGCTACACCTTC
TRBJ2-1	TRBV28	TRBD2	CASSWFPLTSGNYNEQFF	TGTGCCAGCAGTTGGTTCCCATTGACTAGCGGAAACTACAATGAGCAGTTCTTC
TRBJ1-1	TRBV10-3	TRBD1	CAISNGQGEAFF	TGTGCCATCAGTAATGGACAGGGTGAAGCTTTCTTT
TRBJ1-5	TRBV7-8	TRBD1	CASSSGGSNQPQHF	TGTGCCAGCAGCTCAGGGGGAAGCAATCAGCCCCAGCATTTT
TRBJ1-1	TRBV5-6	TRBD1	CASSLTPGGNTEAFF	TGTGCCAGCAGCTTGACCCCAGGGGGGAACACTGAAGCTTTCTTT
TRBJ2-7	TRBV25-1	TRBD2	CASSHDWTSGTYEQYF	TGTGCCAGCAGTCACGATTGGACTAGCGGTACCTACGAGCAGTACTTC
TRBJ1-2	TRBV2	TRBD1	CASSEGDRGLDGYTF	TGTGCCAGCAGTGAGGGTGACAGGGGCTTAGATGGCTACACCTTC
TRBJ1-1	TRBV28	TRBD1	CASSFPPGQGAFF	TGTGCCAGCAGTTTTCCCCCGGGACAGGGAGCTTTCTTT
TRBJ2-3	TRBV19	TRBD2	CASTPGGLAGVQGDTQYF	TGTGCCAGTACCCCAGGGGGACTAGCGGGGGTCCAGGGAGATACGCAGTATTTT
TRBJ2-7	TRBV12-5	NA	CASAIDSPSYEQYF	TGTGCTAGTGCAATAGACAGCCCCTCCTACGAGCAGTACTTC
TRBJ1-2	TRBV5-1	TRBD1	CASSLASLFQGQGARYGYTF	TGCGCCAGCAGCTTGGCCTCGTTATTTCAGGGACAGGGGGCCCGCTATGGCTACACCTTC
TRBJ2-5	TRBV30	NA	CAWSVGGLGSETQYF	TGTGCCTGGAGTGTAGGAGGCCTGGGATCAGAGACCCAGTACTTC
TRBJ1-1	TRBV5-1	NA	CASSLDRSNTEAFF	TGCGCCAGCAGCCTGGACAGATCGAACACTGAAGCTTTCTTT
TRBJ1-6	TRBV28	NA	CASRVKTGGHHF	TGTGCCAGCAGGGTTAAAACAGGCGGACACCACTTT
TRBJ1-5	TRBV5-1	NA	CASSLDWNQPQHF	TGCGCCAGCAGCTTGGACTGGAATCAGCCCCAGCATTTT
TRBJ2-3	TRBV7-3	TRBD2	CASSPNSGRVSTDTQYF	TGTGCCAGCAGCCCTAATAGCGGGAGGGTTAGCACAGATACGCAGTATTTT
TRBJ2-1	TRBV10-2	TRBD2	CASSKIAGTGNEQFF	TGCGCCAGCAGTAAAATAGCGGGGACGGGCAATGAGCAGTTCTTC
TRBJ1-5	TRBV28	TRBD1	CASRKGQINQPQHF	TGTGCCAGCAGAAAGGGACAGATCAATCAGCCCCAGCATTTT
TRBJ1-1	TRBV27	TRBD1	CATRKNNMVGTAVPEAFF	TGTGCCACACGAAAAAACAACATGGTAGGGACAGCTGTCCCTGAAGCTTTCTTT
TRBJ1-1	TRBV4-3	NA	CASSLFHSSGAEAFF	TGCGCCAGCAGCCTTTTCCACAGCAGCGGGGCTGAAGCTTTCTTT
TRBJ1-1	TRBV11-2	TRBD1	CASSLAPGQGHMNTEAFF	TGTGCCAGCAGCTTAGCCCCGGGACAGGGGCATATGAACACTGAAGCTTTCTTT
TRBJ2-7	TRBV7-8	TRBD1	CASSLVDRGYEQYF	TGTGCCAGCAGCTTAGTGGACAGGGGTTACGAGCAGTACTTC
TRBJ1-1	TRBV5-1	NA	CASSPGVANTEAFF	TGCGCCAGCAGCCCGGGAGTAGCGAACACTGAAGCTTTCTTT
TRBJ2-5	TRBV9	TRBD1	CASSVAVMGTGGQETQYF	TGTGCCAGCAGCGTAGCCGTTATGGGGACAGGAGGACAAGAGACCCAGTACTTC
TRBJ1-3	TRBV7-2	NA	CASSPNPLLSGNTIYF	TGTGCCAGCAGCCCAAATCCCCTACTCTCTGGAAACACCATATATTTT